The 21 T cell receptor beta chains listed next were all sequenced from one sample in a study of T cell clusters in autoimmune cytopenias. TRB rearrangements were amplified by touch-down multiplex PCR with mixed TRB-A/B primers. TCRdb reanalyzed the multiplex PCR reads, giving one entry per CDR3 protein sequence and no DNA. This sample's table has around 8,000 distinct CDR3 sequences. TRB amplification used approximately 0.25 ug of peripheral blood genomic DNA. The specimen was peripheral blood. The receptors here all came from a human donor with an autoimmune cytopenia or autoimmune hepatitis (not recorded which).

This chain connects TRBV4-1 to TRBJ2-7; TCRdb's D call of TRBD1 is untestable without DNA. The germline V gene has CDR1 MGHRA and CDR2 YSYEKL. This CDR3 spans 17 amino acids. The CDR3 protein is CASSQAPEAGYPYEQYF.

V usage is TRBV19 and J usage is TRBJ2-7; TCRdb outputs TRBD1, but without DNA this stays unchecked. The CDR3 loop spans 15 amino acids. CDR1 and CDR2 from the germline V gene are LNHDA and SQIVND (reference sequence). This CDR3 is CASSILRDRGYEQYF.

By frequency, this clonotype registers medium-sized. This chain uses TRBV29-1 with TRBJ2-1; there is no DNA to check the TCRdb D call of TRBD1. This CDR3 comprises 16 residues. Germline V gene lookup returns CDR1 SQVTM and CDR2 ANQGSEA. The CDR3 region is CSVEDLAGGVYNEQFF.

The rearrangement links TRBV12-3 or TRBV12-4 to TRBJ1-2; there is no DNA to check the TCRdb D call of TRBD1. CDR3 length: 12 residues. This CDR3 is CASSSGTYGYTF.

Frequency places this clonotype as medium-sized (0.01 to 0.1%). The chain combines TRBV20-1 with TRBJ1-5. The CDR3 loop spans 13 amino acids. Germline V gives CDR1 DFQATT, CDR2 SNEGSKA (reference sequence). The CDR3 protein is CSVSTGSNQPQHF.

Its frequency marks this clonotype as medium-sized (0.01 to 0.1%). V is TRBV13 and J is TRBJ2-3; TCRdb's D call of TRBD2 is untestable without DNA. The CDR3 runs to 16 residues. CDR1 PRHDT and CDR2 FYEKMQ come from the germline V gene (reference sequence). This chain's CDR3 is CASSLAAGRYPDTQYF. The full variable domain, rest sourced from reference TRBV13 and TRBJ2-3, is AAGVIQSPRHLIKEKRETATLKCYPIPRHDTVYWYQQGPGQDPQFLISFYEKMQSDKGSIPDRFSAQQFSDYHSELNMSSLELGDSALYFCASSLAAGRYPDTQYFGPGTRLTVL.

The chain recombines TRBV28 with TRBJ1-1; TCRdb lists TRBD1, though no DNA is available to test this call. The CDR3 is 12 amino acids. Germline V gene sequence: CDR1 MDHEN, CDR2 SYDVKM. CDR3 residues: CASQGFGTEAFF.

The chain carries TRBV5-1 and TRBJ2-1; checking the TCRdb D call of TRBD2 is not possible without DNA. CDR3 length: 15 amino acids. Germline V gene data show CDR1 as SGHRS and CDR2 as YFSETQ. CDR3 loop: CASSLDASYVDEQFF.

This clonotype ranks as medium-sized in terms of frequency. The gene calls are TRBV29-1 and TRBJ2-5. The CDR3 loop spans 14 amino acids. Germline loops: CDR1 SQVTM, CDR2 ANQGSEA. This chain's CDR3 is CSVVGWEYQETQYF.

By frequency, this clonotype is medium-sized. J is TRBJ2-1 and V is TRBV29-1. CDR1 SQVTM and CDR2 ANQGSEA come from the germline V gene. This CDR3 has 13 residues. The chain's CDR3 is CSVEDLVDNEQFF.

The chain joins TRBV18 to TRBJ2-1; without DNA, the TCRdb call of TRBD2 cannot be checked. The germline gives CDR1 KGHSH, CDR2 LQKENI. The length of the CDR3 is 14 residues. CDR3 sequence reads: CASSPAGLAGEQFF.

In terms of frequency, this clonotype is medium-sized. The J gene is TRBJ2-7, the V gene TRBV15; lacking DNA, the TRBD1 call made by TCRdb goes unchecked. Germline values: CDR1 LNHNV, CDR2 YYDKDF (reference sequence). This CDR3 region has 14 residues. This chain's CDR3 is CATSRDRAGTQQYF.

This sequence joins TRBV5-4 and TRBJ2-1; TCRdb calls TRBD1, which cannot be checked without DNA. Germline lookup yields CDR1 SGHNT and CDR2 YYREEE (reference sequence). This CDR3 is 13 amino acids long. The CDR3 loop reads CASIRGAYNEQFF.

The CDR3 here is CASSLGLAGDNEQFF. The chain links TRBV5-6 to TRBJ2-1; TCRdb proposes TRBD2, but this gene call is untestable without DNA. The germline gives CDR1 SGHDT, CDR2 YYEEEE. This CDR3 spans 15 amino acids.

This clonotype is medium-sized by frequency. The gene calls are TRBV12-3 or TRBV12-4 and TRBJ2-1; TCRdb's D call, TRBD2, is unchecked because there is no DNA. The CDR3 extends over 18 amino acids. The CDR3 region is CASSSWTSGRAEYNEQFF.

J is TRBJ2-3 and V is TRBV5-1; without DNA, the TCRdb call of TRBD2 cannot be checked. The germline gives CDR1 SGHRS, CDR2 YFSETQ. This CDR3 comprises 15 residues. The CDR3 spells CASSLSGRGTDTQYF.

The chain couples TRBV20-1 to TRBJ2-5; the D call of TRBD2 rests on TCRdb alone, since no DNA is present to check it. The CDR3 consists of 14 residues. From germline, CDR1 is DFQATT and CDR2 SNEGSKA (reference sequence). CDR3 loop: CSAPRAGGGETQYF.

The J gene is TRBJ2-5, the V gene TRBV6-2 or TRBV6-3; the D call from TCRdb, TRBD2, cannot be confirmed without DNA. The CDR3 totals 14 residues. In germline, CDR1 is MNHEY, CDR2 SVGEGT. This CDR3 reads CATLKLGGEETQYF.

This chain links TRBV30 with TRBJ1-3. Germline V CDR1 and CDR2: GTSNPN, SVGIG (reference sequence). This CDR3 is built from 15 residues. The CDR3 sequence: CAWVYKPNSGNTIYF.

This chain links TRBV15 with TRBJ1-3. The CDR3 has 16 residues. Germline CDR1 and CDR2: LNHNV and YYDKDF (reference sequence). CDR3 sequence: CATSRDVVSSGNTIYF.

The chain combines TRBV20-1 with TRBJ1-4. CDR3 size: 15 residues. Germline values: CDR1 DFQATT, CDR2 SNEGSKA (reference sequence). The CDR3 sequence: CSARNPVTANEKLFF.